The 24 T cell receptor beta chains below come from one sample, sequenced in a study of blood T cell repertoires in COVID-19. Measured with immunoSEQ multiplex PCR; TCRdb has only the in-frame clones, and not every one. Of approximately 27,000 clones listed, approximately 86% are singletons. The sequencing input was peripheral blood. The receptors shown here come from an older man with acute or convalescent COVID-19.

This clone has only one observation. V is TRBV5-1 and J is TRBJ2-1; D might be TRBD1 (6 bases). This CDR3 has 15 residues. Germline-derived CDR1 and CDR2 are SGHRS and YFSETQ. Trimming took off 3 bases at V and 7 bases at J, with 17 bases between the two ends. CDR3 sequence: CASSSGQPFGNEQFF. CDR3 sequence (DNA): TGCGCCAGCAGCTCAGGACAGCCCTTTGGGAATGAGCAGTTCTTC.

V and J are TRBV27 and TRBJ1-5; possible D gene TRBD1, 5 bases. The V gene lost 2 bases and the J gene lost 6 bases, with 20 bases spanning the gap. CDR1 is MNHEY and CDR2 is SMNVEV in the germline V gene (reference sequence). The CDR3 runs to 17 residues. The DNA of the CDR3 is TGTGCCAGCAGTTTAAAGTGGCCAGGGAGGGGAGGTCAGCCCCAGCATTTT. Amino acid sequence: CASSLKWPGRGGQPQHF.

The chain links TRBV3-1 (or the pseudogene TRBV3-2) to TRBJ1-6; tentative D call: TRBD1 (5 bases). The CDR3 spans 19 residues. Germline loops: CDR1 LGHDT, CDR2 YNNKEL (reference sequence). V was trimmed by 0 bases and J by 3 bases, leaving 18 bases between them. CDR3: CASSQDVLCGGIYNSPLHF. The DNA for the CDR3 is TGTGCCAGCAGCCAAGATGTTCTGTGCGGGGGGATCTATAATTCACCCCTCCACTTT.

V is TRBV27 and J is TRBJ2-7; TRBD2 matches at 8 bases. J lost 6 bases, V lost 2 bases, and 15 bases had no gene match. The CDR3 has 17 residues. The V gene's germline CDR1 is MNHEY and CDR2 SMNVEV (reference sequence). The CDR3 region is CASSLRGLREALSEQYF. CDR3 DNA: TGTGCCAGCAGTTTAAGGGGCCTGCGGGAGGCCCTCAGCGAGCAGTACTTC.

This rearrangement joins TRBV18 to TRBJ1-4, with D perhaps matching TRBD1 (6 bases). CDR3 length equals 14 residues. V lost 4 bases and J 5 bases, leaving 11 bases between the germline ends. The germline gives CDR1 KGHSH, CDR2 LQKENI. CDR3 DNA: TGTGCCAGCTCACTACAGGGCACGAATGAAAAACTGTTTTTT. Its translation is CASSLQGTNEKLFF.

The J gene is TRBJ2-7, the V gene TRBV7-2; 10 bases match TRBD1. The V segment lost 2 bases and the J segment 5 bases; nucleotides outside the gene matches: 9. The germline V gene encodes CDR1 SGHTA and CDR2 FQGNSA. The CDR3 consists of 16 residues. The CDR3: CASSLREGQGNHEQYF. The CDR3 coding sequence is TGTGCCAGCAGCTTAAGGGAGGGACAGGGGAACCACGAGCAGTACTTC.

The chain joins TRBV6-5 to TRBJ2-7; 7 bases are a match to TRBD2. With V trimmed by 4 bases and J by 2 bases, 5 bases remained unmatched. Germline V lookup: CDR1 MNHEY, CDR2 SVGAGI. This CDR3 is 14 amino acids long. In DNA, the CDR3 is TGTGCCAGCAGTTTGAAGGGAGGGCCCTACGAGCAGTACTTC. Translating gives CASSLKGGPYEQYF.

In its sample, this clone was seen a few times. This chain links TRBV2 with TRBJ1-4; TRBD1 matches 8 bases. CDR1 SNHLY and CDR2 FYNNEI come from the germline V gene. This CDR3 has 16 amino acids. Trimming cost V 4 bases and J 2 bases; bases outside gene matches: 6. CDR3 amino acids: CASSAGQGSTNEKLFF. The CDR3 nucleotides are TGTGCCAGCAGTGCTGGACAGGGTTCGACTAATGAAAAACTGTTTTTT.

This rearrangement joins TRBV27 to TRBJ1-1; no clear D. CDR3 size: 13 residues. Germline-derived CDR1 and CDR2 are MNHEY and SMNVEV (reference sequence). Trimming pared 3 bases from V and 0 bases from J, leaving 5 bases between. DNA for the CDR3: TGTGCCAGCAGTTTTAGAGTGAACACTGAAGCTTTCTTT. This gives the protein CASSFRVNTEAFF.

The chain employs TRBV11-3 and TRBJ2-1, with TRBD2 matching over 11 bases. Germline CDR1 is SGHNT and CDR2 is YENEEA. V dropped 0 bases and J dropped 1; count of bases not matched to a gene: 2. CDR3 length: 17 residues. In nucleotides, the CDR3 is TGTGCCAGCAGCTTAGAACTAGCGGGGGCGTCCTACAATGAGCAGTTCTTC. Amino acids: CASSLELAGASYNEQFF. The variable domain in full, with the rest retrieved from reference TRBV11-3 and TRBJ2-1, is EAGVVQSPRYKIIEKKQPVAFWCNPISGHNTLYWYLQNLGQGPELLIRYENEEAVDDSQLPKDRFSAERLKGVDSTLKIQPAELGDSAVYLCASSLELAGASYNEQFFGPGTRLTVL.

The chain is built from TRBV18 and TRBJ2-3, with a possible D match to TRBD2 (5 bases). Trimming took 3 bases from V and 1 from J, leaving 8 bases between them. There are 14 residues in the CDR3. Germline V gene sequence: CDR1 KGHSH, CDR2 LQKENI. In DNA, the CDR3 is TGTGCCAGCTCACCGTTTAGCGGCACAGATACGCAGTATTTT. Translated, it gives CASSPFSGTDTQYF.

The J gene is TRBJ2-7, the V gene TRBV10-3; 8 bases align to TRBD2. J gave up 7 bases and V 7 bases, and 15 bases lay outside the gene matches. Germline V gene sequence: CDR1 ENHRY, CDR2 SYGVKD. The length of the CDR3 is 15 residues. CDR3 coding DNA: TGTGCCATCATGGATCAGCGGGAGAGCCATGGAGAGCAGTACTTC. The encoded protein is CAIMDQRESHGEQYF.

The chain has TRBV3-1 (or the pseudogene TRBV3-2) and TRBJ2-6; D is uncertain. The CDR3 runs to 13 residues. V was clipped by 5 bases and J by 6 bases, with 8 bases between them. The germline V gene has CDR1 LGHDT and CDR2 YNNKEL (reference sequence). The CDR3 DNA reads TGTGCCAGCAGCTCAGTTGCGGCCAACGTCCTGACTTTC. It yields the protein CASSSVAANVLTF.

This clone was counted once. V gene TRBV5-4 combines with J gene TRBJ1-6; D unresolved. The CDR3 totals 14 residues. V was shortened by 0 bases and J by 6 bases, with 7 bases between the two germline ends. CDR1 is SGHNT, CDR2 YYREEE, per germline (reference sequence). Here the CDR3 reads CASSLARLNSPLHF. DNA of the CDR3: TGTGCCAGCAGCTTGGCCAGACTTAATTCACCCCTCCACTTT.

The chain employs TRBV28 and TRBJ1-1; no definite D call. CDR3 length equals 13 residues. Germline V lookup: CDR1 MDHEN, CDR2 SYDVKM. Trimming removed 4 bases at V and 4 bases at J, with 10 bases between. CDR3 in amino acids: CASSWSGTTEAFF. CDR3 sequence (DNA): TGTGCCAGCAGTTGGTCGGGAACCACTGAAGCTTTCTTT.

The rearrangement joins TRBV4-3 to TRBJ2-1; 9 bases are a match to TRBD2. The V segment lost 1 base and the J segment 0 bases; nucleotides outside the gene matches: 7. The CDR3 covers 18 residues. Germline loops: CDR1 LGHNA, CDR2 YSLEER. CDR3 DNA: TGCGCCAGCAGCCAAGGTCAGACTAGCGGATACTCCTACAATGAGCAGTTCTTC. Protein sequence: CASSQGQTSGYSYNEQFF.

The V and J genes are TRBV20-1 and TRBJ2-1; D may be TRBD2 (6 bases). V lost 3 bases to trimming and J lost 12 bases, with 18 bases between them. The V gene's germline CDR1 is DFQATT and CDR2 SNEGSKA (reference sequence). CDR3 length equals 13 residues. CDR3 amino acids: CSASWGLTVGQFF. The DNA for the CDR3 is TGCAGTGCTAGTTGGGGACTCACGGTGGGGCAGTTCTTC.

J is TRBJ2-7 and V is TRBV5-6; TRBD1 agrees at 9 bases. Germline CDR1 and CDR2: SGHDT and YYEEEE. The CDR3 runs 14 residues. Trimming cost V 4 bases and J 6 bases; bases outside gene matches: 8. The CDR3 loop is CASSDGTGPGEQYF. The CDR3 coding sequence is TGTGCCAGCAGCGATGGGACAGGGCCCGGCGAGCAGTACTTC.

J is TRBJ1-5 and V is TRBV28, with D unresolved. CDR1 is MDHEN and CDR2 is SYDVKM in the germline V gene. CDR3 size: 12 residues. The V end lost 6 bases, the J end lost 0 bases, and 3 bases lay between the germline ends. The CDR3 nucleotides are TGTGCCAGCAGCGTTAGCAATCAGCCCCAGCATTTT. Its protein product is CASSVSNQPQHF.

V gene TRBV24-1 combines with J gene TRBJ2-1, with TRBD1 identical over 7 bases. There are 16 residues in the CDR3. Germline trimming cut 3 bases from V and 4 bases from J; bases unmatched to any gene: 8. Germline V gives CDR1 KGHDR, CDR2 SFDVKD. The CDR3 DNA reads as TGTGCCACCAGTGATCGTGTAGGGGGCTCGTACAATGAGCAGTTCTTC. It is translated as CATSDRVGGSYNEQFF.

The chain has TRBV11-2 and TRBJ1-1; D not certain. The germline V gene encodes CDR1 SGHAT and CDR2 FQNNGV. Trimming took off 0 bases at V and 5 bases at J, with 10 bases between the two ends. This CDR3 comprises 14 residues. CDR3 bases: TGTGCCAGCAGCTTAGATCCGGCGGGGACTGAAGCTTTCTTT. Translated: CASSLDPAGTEAFF.

The chain couples TRBV11-2 to TRBJ1-6; possibly TRBD1 for D (5 bases). V was cut by 4 bases and J by 5 bases, with 9 bases left in between. The CDR3 extends over 14 amino acids. Per the germline V gene, CDR1 is SGHAT and CDR2 is FQNNGV. CDR3 DNA: TGTGCCAGCAGCTGGGGCGGAAATAATTCACCCCTCCACTTT. Residues: CASSWGGNNSPLHF.

This clone was detected a few times. The chain couples TRBV20-1 to TRBJ1-2; possibly TRBD1 for D (6 bases). Germline V gene sequence: CDR1 DFQATT, CDR2 SNEGSKA (reference sequence). V lost 3 bases, J lost 5 bases, and 16 bases lay in between. This CDR3 comprises 14 residues. CDR3 DNA sequence: TGCAGTGCTAGTAGGGGGGGGCTGACGTATGGCTACACCTTC. Encoded protein: CSASRGGLTYGYTF.

Only a few counts were recorded for this clone. The J gene is TRBJ2-7, the V gene TRBV6-6; D possibly corresponds to TRBD2 (5 bases). The CDR3 has 12 residues. The ends were cut back, 6 bases at V and 4 bases at J, with 10 bases in the middle. CDR1 and CDR2 from the germline V gene are MNHNY and SVGAGI (reference sequence). CDR3 coding DNA: TGTGCCAGCAGCCCGGGGTCTTACGAGCAGTACTTC. The encoded protein is CASSPGSYEQYF.